The clone carrying this T cell receptor (beta chain) was seen a handful of times. The antigen remains unidentified. Primers for the PCR totalled 60 Vbeta and 13 Jbeta. Here immunoSEQ multiplex PCR was the method, and the copy in TCRdb shows in-frame clones only, minus some. The profile covers 150,000 to 200,000 clones, with over 65% appearing a single time and roughly 1.6% taken by the ten largest. These data come from a study of cytomegalovirus exposure and HLA in healthy donors. Study-level findings and limits: Later, TCR association rates were found to vary by HLA locus, highest for DRB1 and lowest for HLA-C.

The sequenced material came from PBMCs. This TCR was sampled from a young man in good health and CMV-seronegative.

The DNA for the CDR3 is TGTGCCAGCAGTTCCGGCGGGAGCACAGATACGCAGTATTTT. Its translation: CASSSGGSTDTQYF. This rearrangement joins TRBV28 to TRBJ2-3, with D possibly matching TRBD2 (5 bases). Looked up from germline, CDR1 is MDHEN and CDR2 is SYDVKM. Trimming cost V 4 bases and J 0 bases, with 8 bases left between them. The CDR3 is made up of 14 amino acids.